This T cell receptor (beta chain) was profiled in a study of blood T cell repertoires in COVID-19. This clone was detected only once. The CDR3 consists of 13 residues. V shed 6 bases and J shed 3 bases, with 10 bases lying between them. CDR1 is KGHDR, CDR2 SFDVKD, per germline. Produced via immunoSEQ multiplex PCR; TCRdb's table is partial and in-frame only. The table shows 270,000 or so clones, with 88% occurring only once. This clonotype was sampled from a woman aged 40 to 55 with acute COVID-19. The chain joins TRBV24-1 to TRBJ1-1, with a weak D call TRBD1 (5 bases). Sequences were obtained from PBMCs or T cells enriched from blood (not recorded which). The DNA for the CDR3 is TGTGCCACCAGTAAGCAGGGCGACACTGAAGCTTTCTTT. It codes for CATSKQGDTEAFF.